This passage covers 16 T cell receptor beta chains from one sample sequenced in a study of shared clonotypes between healthy human individuals. TCRdb's copy holds only in-frame clones and misses some; the assay was immunoSEQ multiplex PCR. The sample shows some 2,000,000 clones, roughly 94% of them seen only once. Sequenced sample: naive CD4+ T cells sorted from blood. The subset denotes: CD45RA+ positively selected. These receptors were collected from a man aged 18 to 30 in good health.

The chain carries TRBV21-1 and TRBJ2-3; TRBD2 is the table's D call, not checked against the DNA. TRBV21-1 is deemed a pseudogene. The CDR3 runs to 16 residues. CDR3 nucleotide sequence: TGTGCCAGCAGCAAAGTTGCTAGCGGGAGGGGAAATACGCAGTATTTT. As protein: CASSKVASGRGNTQYF.

This clone has more than one count but fewer than ten. V is TRBV7-3 and J is TRBJ2-5; the D is unclear. The length of the CDR3 is 13 residues. Trimming cost V 5 bases and J 6 bases, with 13 bases left between them. The germline V gene encodes CDR1 SGHTA and CDR2 FQGTGA. The CDR3 loop reads CASSPSYGQTQYF. In nucleotides, the CDR3 is TGTGCCAGCAGCCCCAGCTACGGGCAGACCCAGTACTTC. Full variable domain (missing parts from reference TRBV7-3 and TRBJ2-5): GAGVSQTPSNKVTEKGKYVELRCDPISGHTALYWYRQSLGQGPEFLIYFQGTGAADDSGLPNDRFFAVRPEGSVSTLKIQRTERGDSAVYLCASSPSYGQTQYFGPGTRLLVL.

The V call is TRBV6-6, the J call TRBJ2-1; 14 nucleotides match TRBD2. This CDR3 is 15 amino acids long. V shed 4 bases, J shed 8 bases, and the junction held 4 bases outside the gene matches. Germline V gene lookup returns CDR1 MNHNY and CDR2 SVGAGI (reference sequence). In nucleotides, the CDR3 is TGTGCCAGCAGTTCCGGACTAGCGGGAGGCTATGAGCAGTTCTTC. Amino acids: CASSSGLAGGYEQFF.

The rearrangement joins TRBV28 to TRBJ2-6, with a weak D call TRBD1 (6 bases). Germline assignment: CDR1 MDHEN and CDR2 SYDVKM. CDR3 length equals 16 residues. V was cut by 7 bases and J by 2 bases, with 15 bases left in between. The CDR3 here is CASTDPQGPGANVLTF. CDR3 nucleotides: TGTGCCAGCACGGATCCACAGGGCCCTGGGGCCAACGTCCTGACTTTC. The variable domain in full, completed from reference TRBV28 and TRBJ2-6, reads DVKVTQSSRYLVKRTGEKVFLECVQDMDHENMFWYRQDPGLGLRLIYFSYDVKMKEKGDIPEGYSVSREKKERFSLILESASTNQTSMYLCASTDPQGPGANVLTFGAGSRLTVL.

This chain joins TRBV6-1 and TRBJ1-6; D unclear. Germline assignment: CDR1 MNHNS and CDR2 SASEGT. V shed 0 bases and J shed 6 bases, with 12 bases lying between them. This CDR3 spans 16 amino acids. CDR3 sequence reads: CASSEASGMGNSPLHF. The CDR3 nucleotides are TGTGCCAGCAGTGAAGCATCCGGGATGGGTAATTCACCCCTCCACTTT.

As for this clone: In the same sample, other DNA sequences code for this CDR3. The chain links TRBV6-5 to TRBJ1-1, with D possibly matching TRBD1 (5 bases). Trimming removed 8 bases from V and 0 bases from J, with 7 bases in between. This CDR3 is built from 12 residues. The germline gives CDR1 MNHEY, CDR2 SVGAGI. CDR3 in DNA: TGTGCCAGCCGACAGTTGAACACTGAAGCTTTCTTT. Amino acid sequence: CASRQLNTEAFF.

V gene TRBV5-6 combines with J gene TRBJ2-3, with 8 bases aligning to TRBD2. CDR1 and CDR2 from the germline V gene are SGHDT and YYEEEE. The CDR3 covers 15 residues. After removal of 4 bases from V and 0 bases from J, the junction contained 4 bases not matched to a gene. The CDR3 sequence is CASSHPGGSTDTQYF. The CDR3 DNA reads TGTGCCAGCAGCCATCCGGGAGGGAGCACAGATACGCAGTATTTT. Full variable domain (missing parts from reference TRBV5-6 and TRBJ2-3): DAGVTQSPTHLIKTRGQQVTLRCSPKSGHDTVSWYQQALGQGPQFIFQYYEEEERQRGNFPDRFSGHQFPNYSSELNVNALLLGDSALYLCASSHPGGSTDTQYFGPGTRLTVL.

The V call is TRBV6-1, the J call TRBJ2-7; 7 positions match TRBD1. CDR1 MNHNS and CDR2 SASEGT come from the germline V gene. V lost 10 bases, J lost 2 bases, and 5 bases stayed unmatched. The CDR3 is 12 residues long. The CDR3 DNA reads as TGTGCCATCCACAGGGGACCCTACGAGCAGTACTTC. This sequence encodes CAIHRGPYEQYF.

The chain has TRBV11-2 and TRBJ2-1, with 10 bases aligning to TRBD1. After removal of 3 bases from V and 10 bases from J, the junction contained 12 bases not matched to a gene. The germline V gene has CDR1 SGHAT and CDR2 FQNNGV. There are 16 residues in the CDR3. The CDR3 DNA follows: TGTGCCAGCAGCTTTAGGGGACAGGGGTTAGAGATAGAGCAGTTCTTC. This sequence encodes CASSFRGQGLEIEQFF.

As for this clone: The identical CDR3 is also encoded by other nucleotide sequences in the sample. V usage is TRBV5-6 and J usage is TRBJ2-7; D may be TRBD1 (6 bases). Germline CDR1 and CDR2: SGHDT and YYEEEE. Trimming shortened V by 1 base and J by 0 bases, and 8 bases separated the two germline ends. The CDR3 is made up of 14 amino acids. For the CDR3, the DNA is TGTGCCAGCAGCTTGACAGGGATCTCCTACGAGCAGTACTTC. Protein: CASSLTGISYEQYF. The variable domain in full, completed from reference TRBV5-6 and TRBJ2-7, reads DAGVTQSPTHLIKTRGQQVTLRCSPKSGHDTVSWYQQALGQGPQFIFQYYEEEERQRGNFPDRFSGHQFPNYSSELNVNALLLGDSALYLCASSLTGISYEQYFGPGTRLTVT.

The V call is TRBV30, the J call TRBJ1-4, with D possibly being TRBD1 (6 bases). The CDR3 has 13 residues. V shed 8 bases and J shed 3 bases, with 13 bases lying between them. Germline V lookup: CDR1 GTSNPN, CDR2 SVGIG (reference sequence). The CDR3 region has the DNA TGTGCCGGTACAGGGTCGCCTAATGAAAAACTGTTTTTT. Its translation is CAGTGSPNEKLFF.

The chain employs TRBV2 and TRBJ1-2; 7 bases line up with TRBD1. From germline, CDR1 is SNHLY and CDR2 FYNNEI. The CDR3 has 13 residues. With 6 bases clipped from V and 3 bases from J, the junction kept 4 bases outside the gene matches. CDR3 sequence (DNA): TGTGCCAGCAGAGGACAGGATTACTATGGCTACACCTTC. Encoded protein: CASRGQDYYGYTF.

Worth noting for this clone: The CDR3 does not end in the conserved phenylalanine or tryptophan, so this is likely a read error. The V call is TRBV7-2, the J call TRBJ2-7; 7 positions agree with TRBD2. The CDR3 consists of 15 residues. CDR1 and CDR2 from the germline V gene are SGHTA and FQGNSA. The CDR3 DNA reads as TGTGCCAGCAGCTTCCCCTTGACTAGCTCCCACGAGCAGTACTCC. Its protein product is CASSFPLTSSHEQYS.

The gene calls are TRBV2 and TRBJ1-5; D is unresolved. This CDR3 contains 14 residues. With 4 bases removed from V and 2 bases from J, the gap between germline ends came to 9 bases. Per the germline V gene, CDR1 is SNHLY and CDR2 is FYNNEI. DNA for the CDR3: TGTGCCAGCAGTGTGACTTTCGGCAATCAGCCCCAGCATTTT. Translation gives CASSVTFGNQPQHF.

V gene TRBV19 combines with J gene TRBJ2-4; D remains ambiguous. Germline V gene data show CDR1 as LNHDA and CDR2 as SQIVND (reference sequence). V gave up 4 bases and J gave up 0 bases, with 13 bases separating them. This CDR3 spans 16 amino acids. The CDR3 reads CASSTFLELAKNIQYF. Here the CDR3 DNA reads TGTGCCAGTAGTACCTTCCTTGAACTAGCCAAAAACATTCAGTACTTC.

The genes are TRBV4-3 and TRBJ2-7; 7 bases agree with TRBD2. The CDR3 spans 15 residues. V lost 1 base and J lost 3; bases outside the gene matches: 6. CDR1 is LGHNA, CDR2 YSLEER, per germline. The CDR3 region has the DNA TGCGCCAGCAGCCAAGTGCCTAGCGGTCTCTACGAGCAGTACTTC. This sequence encodes CASSQVPSGLYEQYF.